The sequence of this T cell receptor (beta chain) was determined in a study of blood T cell repertoires in COVID-19. Study-level background: Donors in the United States, Italy and Spain gave samples during acute or convalescent COVID-19.

The repertoire was sequenced with immunoSEQ multiplex PCR; TCRdb's copy has only in-frame clones and lacks some. The repertoire includes some 200,000 clones, about four fifths of them detected once, and 10% to 15% sits in the top ten. The receptor was derived from a woman aged 40 to 50 with acute or convalescent COVID-19. Specimen: peripheral blood.

This chain's CDR3 is CATGRGNTEAFF. DNA for the CDR3: TGTGCCACCGGGAGGGGGAACACTGAAGCTTTCTTT. The V gene is TRBV19, the J gene TRBJ1-1, with a weak D call TRBD1 (5 bases). Trimming took off 10 bases at V and 1 base at J, with 10 bases between the two ends. The CDR3 is 12 residues long. The V gene's germline CDR1 is LNHDA and CDR2 SQIVND (reference sequence).